The 13 T cell receptor beta chains reported below all come from one sample, sequenced in a study of blood T cells in healthy people across ages. PCR was performed a second time for about 7 to 12 cycles using a sample-barcoded 5' primer and a J-beta primer mix. TCRdb re-called the 5' RACE reads through MiXCR, storing one row per CDR3 protein. The top ten hold 2.1% of the sample, which has roughly 1,800,000 distinct CDR3 sequences, less than 50% seen once. Sequences were obtained from blood. Receptors originate from a woman aged 40 to 55 in good health.

V and J are TRBV20-1 and TRBJ2-7, with D possibly matching TRBD1 (5 bases). The V end lost 7 bases, the J end lost 0 bases, and 13 bases lay between the germline ends. Germline V lookup: CDR1 DFQATT, CDR2 SNEGSKA (reference sequence). This CDR3 is 13 amino acids long. The CDR3 spells CSVKQASSYEQYF. The DNA for the CDR3 is TGCAGTGTTAAACAGGCGAGCTCCTACGAGCAGTACTTC.

J is TRBJ2-5 and V is TRBV9; possible D gene TRBD2, 5 bases. Per the germline V gene, CDR1 is SGDLS and CDR2 is YYNGEE. This CDR3 has 14 residues. Trimming removed 1 base from V and 5 bases from J, with 12 bases in between. CDR3 sequence (DNA): TGTGCCAGCAGCGTAATCGGGGTCGGCGAGACCCAGTACTTC. The encoded protein is CASSVIGVGETQYF. Together with reference TRBV9 and TRBJ2-5, the CDR3 gives the full variable domain: DSGVTQTPKHLITATGQRVTLRCSPRSGDLSVYWYQQSLDQGLQFLIQYYNGEERAKGNILERFSAQQFPDLHSELNLSSLELGDSALYFCASSVIGVGETQYFGPGTRLLVL.

J is TRBJ2-1 and V is TRBV27; D remains unclear. Looked up from germline, CDR1 is MNHEY and CDR2 is SMNVEV (reference sequence). Trimming took 4 bases from V and 6 from J, leaving 13 bases between them. The CDR3 contains 14 residues. In DNA, the CDR3 is TGTGCCAGCAGTTGGATAGGGAATAGCAATGAGCAGTTCTTC. Translation: CASSWIGNSNEQFF.

The V gene is TRBV12-3 or TRBV12-4, the J gene TRBJ1-2; D possibly corresponds to TRBD1 (6 bases). Between the trimmed V and J ends, which lost 0 bases and 8 bases, there was a span of 16 bases. This CDR3 region has 15 residues. The CDR3 loop reads CASSLALGTGNGYTF. The CDR3 DNA follows: TGTGCCAGCAGTTTAGCGCTTGGTACAGGGAACGGCTACACCTTC.

This chain links TRBV27 with TRBJ1-2, with TRBD1 matching over 10 bases. CDR1 and CDR2 from the germline V gene are MNHEY and SMNVEV (reference sequence). V trimming: 6 bases; J trimming: 7 bases; junction bases outside the gene matches: 26. This CDR3 is 20 amino acids long. The CDR3 nucleotides are TGTGCCAGCAGCCCTTTTGGGAGGACAGGGGGTCGTGGAGGTCGTGGTGGCTACACCTTC. It encodes CASSPFGRTGGRGGRGGYTF.

This clonotype has only a few counts. The chain employs TRBV20-1 and TRBJ2-4; 12 bases are shared with TRBD2. The CDR3 runs to 18 residues. The V gene's germline CDR1 is DFQATT and CDR2 SNEGSKA (reference sequence). Unmatched junction bases numbered 11, after V lost 3 bases and J lost 2 bases. The CDR3 region has the DNA TGCAGTGCTAGCAACCCGGCTAGCGGGGGGGAGTCCAAAAACATTCAGTACTTC. Translating it yields CSASNPASGGESKNIQYF.

As for this clonotype: The junction shows a germline mismatch at one end, possibly a read error. The rearrangement joins TRBV12-3 or TRBV12-4 to TRBJ2-3; D call uncertain. CDR3 length: 13 residues. This chain's CDR3 is CAISRVKGDTQYF. CDR3 bases: TGTGCCATCTCCAGAGTGAAAGGAGATACGCAATATTTT.

The V gene is TRBV12-3 or TRBV12-4, the J gene TRBJ1-6; tentative D call: TRBD1 (5 bases). The CDR3 has 15 residues. Trimming left V 6 bases short and J 2 bases short, with 11 bases between. The CDR3: CASRLRGTYNSPLHF. CDR3 nucleotides: TGTGCCAGCAGACTAAGGGGCACCTATAATTCACCCCTCCACTTT.

The V and J genes are TRBV9 and TRBJ2-1, with 7 bases identical to TRBD2. CDR3 size: 17 residues. Per germline, CDR1 SGDLS and CDR2 YYNGEE. V lost 0 bases, J lost 13 bases, and 19 bases stayed unmatched. CDR3 coding DNA: TGTGCCAGCAGCGTAGATATTATCGGGACTATCAAAGAGACCCAGTTCTTC. Translation gives CASSVDIIGTIKETQFF. The complete variable domain, with remaining parts taken from reference TRBV9 and TRBJ2-1, reads DSGVTQTPKHLITATGQRVTLRCSPRSGDLSVYWYQQSLDQGLQFLIQYYNGEERAKGNILERFSAQQFPDLHSELNLSSLELGDSALYFCASSVDIIGTIKETQFFGPGTRLTVL.

The rearrangement joins TRBV27 to TRBJ1-5; D ambiguous. The CDR3 contains 15 residues. Germline V CDR1 and CDR2: MNHEY, SMNVEV (reference sequence). Trimming pared 10 bases from V and 6 bases from J, leaving 22 bases between. The CDR3 is CATNFSRTVSQPQHF. The DNA for the CDR3 is TGTGCCACAAATTTTTCGCGGACTGTAAGTCAGCCCCAGCATTTT.

A few counts support this clonotype. V usage is TRBV6-2 or TRBV6-3 and J usage is TRBJ2-7; D could derive from TRBD1 or TRBD2 (5 bases each). TRBJ2-5 explains the end of the DNA better; the J call may be wrong. Germline loops: CDR1 MNHEY, CDR2 SVGEGT. This CDR3 is built from 17 residues. The CDR3 nucleotides are TGTGCCAGCAGTTACTCGGCGAGGGGTTCCTTCCAGAGGACCCAGTACTTC. Translation gives CASSYSARGSFQRTQYF.

V and J are TRBV4-3 and TRBJ1-2, with 9 bases identical to TRBD1. Germline CDR1 reads LGHNA; CDR2 reads YSLEER. The V gene end was trimmed by 4 bases and the J gene end by 6 bases; junction bases not matched to a gene: 3. This CDR3 has 13 amino acids. The CDR3 nucleotides are TGCGCCAGCAGCCGGGACAGGGACCATGGCTACACCTTC. This codes for CASSRDRDHGYTF.

In its sample, this clonotype was seen many times. This chain joins TRBV6-5 and TRBJ2-1; D is possibly TRBD1 (6 bases). The CDR3 contains 13 residues. Germline lookup yields CDR1 MNHEY and CDR2 SVGAGI. V shed 6 bases and J shed 5 bases, with 11 bases lying between them. CDR3 nucleotide sequence: TGTGCCAGCAGCCCGGACAGAAACAATGAGCAGTTCTTC. Residues: CASSPDRNNEQFF.